Included here is one T cell receptor (beta chain) sequence, with context. Its antigen is as yet unknown. This specimen belongs to a study of Ad26.COV2.S vaccination and SARS-CoV-2 variants. Sequencing used immunoSEQ multiplex PCR; TCRdb keeps in-frame clones, though not all of them. The sample includes approximately 480,000 clones, 70% to 90% of them seen just once. As to treatment: 19 received Ad26.COV2.S at low or high dose, single or two shots; about 5 received placebo; per-sample allocation not given. The study sampled participants on day 63 after the first vaccine or placebo injection. The germline CDR1 and CDR2 sequences are LNHDA and SQIVND (reference sequence). Trimming shortened V by 9 bases and J by 0 bases, and 9 bases separated the two germline ends. The CDR3 totals 13 residues. Study results and caveats: Spike-specific TCR breadth was greater after Ad26.COV2.S than placebo. The TCR breadth and depth analyses may have understated or missed part of the total T cell responses.

The TCR comes from a person aged 18-60 years who received the Ad26.COV2.S COVID-19 vaccine or a placebo. The sample was peripheral blood, taken in a trial of Ad26.COV2.S vaccine versus placebo. The chain has TRBV19 and TRBJ2-1; D gene unclear. The CDR3 region is CASGPASYNEQFF. The CDR3 DNA reads as TGTGCCAGCGGACCCGCCTCCTACAATGAGCAGTTCTTC.